This T cell receptor beta chain is drawn from a study of early T cells in non-severe SARS-CoV-2 infection. In the study overall: Unsorted whole-blood RNA was sequenced in bulk, leaving chains unpaired.

This clonotype was recorded many times. TCRdb re-called the 5' RACE reads through MiXCR, storing one row per CDR3 protein. The table has about 100,000 distinct CDR3 sequences, 13% seen once; the top ten hold 2% to 2.5%. Trimming removed 3 bases from V and 2 bases from J; junction bases left unmatched: 3. From germline, CDR1 is MDHEN and CDR2 SYDVKM. This CDR3 has 15 residues. The receptor was isolated from an adult who was a healthcare worker with PCR-confirmed SARS-CoV-2 infection or an uninfected control (not recorded which). The V and J genes are TRBV28 and TRBJ2-3, with 9 nucleotides matching TRBD2. The material sequenced was whole blood. The CDR3 loop is CASSFLAGITDTQYF. CDR3 coding DNA: TGTGCCAGCAGTTTTCTAGCGGGGATCACAGATACGCAGTATTTT.